This entry lists 2 T cell receptor beta chains sequenced from one sample in a study of CD4 T cell repertoires and nickel (dated by TCRdb to 2018 to 2021). The library was obtained by RT-PCR. Sequencing was performed on an Illumina MiSeq. Using fastp at Q25 and MiXCR, TCRdb reprocessed the public reads and kept productive beta chains. When rows share a CDR3 protein, they turn into one entry using the most common DNA and genes. This sample has around 600 distinct CDR3 sequences in its table, and roughly 40% of those were observed once. The ten largest clones add up to around 15% of the sample. The source material was CD4+ T cells from blood, not recorded whether cultured. The receptors originated from a human donor in a nickel allergy study, with or without nickel allergy (not recorded which). It is not recorded whether this sample comes from one donor or several.

The J gene is TRBJ2-7, the V gene TRBV28; TRBD1 agrees at 8 bases. This CDR3 spans 12 amino acids. Germline CDR1 is MDHEN and CDR2 is SYDVKM. V shed 7 bases and J 5 bases; nucleotides not matched to a gene: 4. The CDR3 loop reads CASTGQGHEQYF. In DNA, the CDR3 is TGTGCCAGCACTGGACAGGGCCACGAGCAGTACTTC.

The chain recombines TRBV30 with TRBJ2-3; D unclear. This CDR3 region has 13 residues. Per germline, CDR1 GTSNPN and CDR2 SVGIG (reference sequence). The ends were cut back, 0 bases at V and 4 bases at J, with 8 bases in the middle. In DNA, the CDR3 is TGTGCCTGGAGTGTACGAGAAGCAGATACGCAGTATTTT. The encoded protein is CAWSVREADTQYF.